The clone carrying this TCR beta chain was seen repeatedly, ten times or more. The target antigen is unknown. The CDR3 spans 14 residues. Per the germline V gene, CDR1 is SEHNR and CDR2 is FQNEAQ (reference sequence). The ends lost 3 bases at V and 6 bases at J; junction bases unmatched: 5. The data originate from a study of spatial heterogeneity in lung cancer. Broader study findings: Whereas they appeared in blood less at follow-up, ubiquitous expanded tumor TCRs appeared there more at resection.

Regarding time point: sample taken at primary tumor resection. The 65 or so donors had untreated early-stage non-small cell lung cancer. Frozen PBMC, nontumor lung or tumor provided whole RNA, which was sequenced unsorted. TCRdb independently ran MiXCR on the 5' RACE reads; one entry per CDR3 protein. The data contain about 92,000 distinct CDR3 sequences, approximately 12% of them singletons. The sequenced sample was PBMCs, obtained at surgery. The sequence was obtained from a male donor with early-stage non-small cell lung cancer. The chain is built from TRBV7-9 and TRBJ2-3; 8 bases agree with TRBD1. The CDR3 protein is CASSFGQGADTQYF. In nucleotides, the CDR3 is TGTGCCAGCAGCTTTGGCCAGGGGGCGGATACGCAGTATTTT.